The 5 T cell receptor beta chains below all came from one sample that was sequenced in a study of T-cell reconstitution after alpha-beta-depleted transplantation in children. Unique molecular identifiers were built into the TCRbeta library. TCRdb itself ran the PCR reads through MiXCR, one entry per CDR3 protein. The sample has about 110,000 distinct CDR3 sequences; under 30% are singletons. The sequencing used PBMCs, mostly from graft donor cells, collected 180 days after TCRalphabeta/CD19-depleted stem cell transplant. The receptor set was obtained from a male patient aged 2 to 10 who had a stem cell transplant for chronic granulomatous disease, so the T cells may come from the graft donor.

This chain links TRBV5-6 with TRBJ1-5; 9 bases agree with TRBD1. There are 14 residues in the CDR3. Germline CDR1 reads SGHDT; CDR2 reads YYEEEE. Trimming cost V 4 bases and J 7 bases; bases outside gene matches: 6. The CDR3 DNA reads TGTGCCAGCAGCCAGGGACAGGGAAACCAGCCCCAGCATTTT. Encoded protein: CASSQGQGNQPQHF.

The chain employs TRBV6-5 and TRBJ2-3; the match to TRBD2 covers 8 bases. CDR3 length equals 15 residues. CDR1 is MNHEY, CDR2 SVGAGI, per germline. The V segment lost 3 bases and the J segment 2 bases; nucleotides outside the gene matches: 4. The CDR3 is CASSYGGGYTDTQYF. In nucleotides, the CDR3 is TGTGCCAGCAGTTATGGCGGGGGGTACACAGATACGCAGTATTTT.

This clonotype was counted ten times or more. The chain is built from TRBV20-1 and TRBJ2-1; TRBD1 matches at 12 bases. The germline gives CDR1 DFQATT, CDR2 SNEGSKA (reference sequence). V shed 5 bases, J shed 14 bases, and the junction held 4 bases outside the gene matches. This CDR3 spans 11 amino acids. CDR3 in amino acids: CSAGTGGWEFF. CDR3 nucleotide sequence: TGCAGTGCTGGGACAGGGGGCTGGGAGTTCTTC.

At least ten counts were recorded for this clonotype. V and J are TRBV20-1 and TRBJ1-4, with D hard to call. Trimming shortened V by 0 bases and J by 7 bases, and 9 bases separated the two germline ends. The CDR3 is 13 residues long. Germline values: CDR1 DFQATT, CDR2 SNEGSKA (reference sequence). The CDR3 loop is CSARDRGLEKLFF. The CDR3 DNA sequence: TGCAGTGCTAGAGATCGAGGGCTTGAAAAACTGTTTTTT.

CDR3 protein: CSVEGVEGAYEQYF. CDR3 bases: TGCAGCGTTGAAGGGGTGGAGGGGGCCTACGAGCAGTACTTC. This rearrangement joins TRBV29-1 to TRBJ2-7, with D perhaps TRBD1 or TRBD2 (6 bases each). In germline, CDR1 is SQVTM, CDR2 ANQGSEA. CDR3 length: 14 amino acids. The V end was cut by 1 base, the J end by 2 bases, with 12 bases between.